The 18 T cell receptor beta chains given below trace back to one sample, sequenced in a study of T-cell memory formation after mild COVID-19. TCRdb re-called the 5' RACE reads through MiXCR, storing one row per CDR3 protein. This sample has under 250,000 distinct CDR3 sequences, with around 25% found just once. Source material: PBMCs or a T cell subset sorted from them (not recorded which). The receptors come from an adult woman who had mild COVID-19 (a few samples of this study predate the infection). Cell type and time point are not known.

This sequence joins TRBV3-1 and TRBJ2-3; no definite D call. Deletions cut 0 bases from V and 7 bases from J, with 11 bases between. CDR3 length equals 14 residues. The germline CDR1 and CDR2 sequences are LGHDT and YNNKEL (reference sequence). This CDR3 is CASSQDPSAHTQYF. The CDR3 DNA reads as TGTGCCAGCAGCCAAGATCCCAGCGCCCATACGCAGTATTTT.

A single count supports this clonotype. The chain uses TRBV3-1 and TRBJ2-3, with 8 nucleotides matching TRBD1. Germline assignment: CDR1 LGHDT and CDR2 YNNKEL (reference sequence). V was clipped by 4 bases and J by 6 bases; unmatched bases: 9. The CDR3 loop spans 15 amino acids. The CDR3 nucleotides are TGTGCCAGCAGCCGAAACGCGGACAGGGCGGATACGCAGTATTTT. Protein sequence: CASSRNADRADTQYF.

The chain uses TRBV7-3 and TRBJ2-7; 11 nucleotides line up with TRBD1. CDR1 SGHTA and CDR2 FQGTGA come from the germline V gene. V gave up 5 bases and J gave up 0 bases; unmatched junction bases: 6. This CDR3 has 16 residues. The CDR3: CASSIDGTGGSYEQYF. As DNA, the CDR3 is TGTGCCAGCAGCATCGACGGGACAGGGGGCTCCTACGAGCAGTACTTC.

This clonotype appeared a few times. The chain joins TRBV6-5 to TRBJ2-1, with D unclear. This CDR3 is built from 13 residues. V was trimmed by 2 bases and J by 1 base, leaving 3 bases between them. Germline CDR1 MNHEY, CDR2 SVGAGI. CDR3 in DNA: TGTGCCAGCAGTTACCGGTCCTACAATGAGCAGTTCTTC. This translates into CASSYRSYNEQFF.

This clonotype has a handful of counts. The chain links TRBV12-3 or TRBV12-4 to TRBJ1-5, with TRBD1 matching 7 bases. This CDR3 has 15 amino acids. The V gene end was trimmed by 6 bases and the J gene end by 0 bases; junction bases not matched to a gene: 5. DNA for the CDR3: TGTGCCAGCAGCCCACAGGGGTCTAGCAATCAGCCCCAGCATTTT. It encodes CASSPQGSSNQPQHF.

V usage is TRBV12-3 or TRBV12-4 and J usage is TRBJ2-7, with D perhaps given as TRBD1 or TRBD2 (6 bases each). The CDR3 consists of 15 residues. V gave up 3 bases and J gave up 6 bases, with 18 bases separating them. The CDR3 here is CASSFNRGAASEQYF. Written as DNA, the CDR3 is TGTGCCAGCAGTTTTAATAGGGGGGCCGCGTCCGAGCAGTACTTC.

This clonotype was recorded a few times. The chain uses TRBV2 and TRBJ2-7, with D tentatively TRBD2 (6 bases). The CDR3 is 14 residues long. V was cut by 8 bases and J by 0 bases, with 14 bases left in between. Germline V CDR1 and CDR2: SNHLY, FYNNEI. The CDR3 DNA follows: TGTGCCAGCGGTTTAGCGGAGAGCTCCTACGAGCAGTACTTC. Amino acids: CASGLAESSYEQYF.

The chain combines TRBV20-1 with TRBJ1-2; no firm D call. This CDR3 is 13 amino acids long. Germline CDR1 DFQATT, CDR2 SNEGSKA (reference sequence). V was clipped by 1 base and J by 1 base, with 7 bases between them. The CDR3 DNA sequence: TGCAGTGCTAGAGTATCGCATAACTATGGCTACACCTTC. This codes for CSARVSHNYGYTF.

This chain connects TRBV20-1 to TRBJ2-7; D gene uncertain. Trimming stripped 6 bases from V and 4 bases from J, with 16 bases between. The CDR3 loop spans 13 amino acids. The germline CDR1 and CDR2 sequences are DFQATT and SNEGSKA (reference sequence). CDR3 region: CSAEARGGYEQYF. CDR3 DNA sequence: TGCAGTGCCGAAGCGCGCGGTGGGTACGAGCAGTACTTC.

The rearrangement links TRBV28 to TRBJ2-3, with 8 bases matching TRBD1. Germline CDR1 is MDHEN and CDR2 is SYDVKM. There are 16 residues in the CDR3. V was pared by 5 bases and J by 4 bases, with 11 bases of the junction left unmatched. CDR3 nucleotide sequence: TGTGCCAGCAGTCCTGCGACAGGGGCGAGGGCAGATACGCAGTATTTT. It codes for CASSPATGARADTQYF.

The J gene is TRBJ2-1, the V gene TRBV15; D may correspond to TRBD1 or TRBD2 (7 bases each). V dropped 2 bases and J dropped 1 base, with 12 bases sitting between them. CDR3 length: 16 amino acids. Germline V gene lookup returns CDR1 LNHNV and CDR2 YYDKDF (reference sequence). Here the CDR3 DNA reads TGTGCCACCAGCAGACCCAGGGGGGGATCCTACAATGAGCAGTTCTTC. Protein sequence: CATSRPRGGSYNEQFF.

The rearrangement uses TRBV5-5 and TRBJ2-7; possible D gene TRBD1, 6 bases. The V gene lost 5 bases and the J gene lost 6 bases, with 12 bases spanning the gap. Per the germline V gene, CDR1 is SGHKS and CDR2 is YYEKEE (reference sequence). The CDR3 runs to 12 residues. In nucleotides, the CDR3 is TGTGCCAGCAGGAAACAGGGCCCCGAGCAGTACTTC. Its translation: CASRKQGPEQYF.

The chain is built from TRBV7-4 and TRBJ1-1; D remains ambiguous. The CDR3 spans 15 residues. Germline loops: CDR1 SGHVT, CDR2 SQSDAQ. Trimming pared 1 base from V and 1 base from J, leaving 10 bases between. The CDR3 DNA reads TGTGCCAGCAGCTTAGTGCAGGAAGAGAACACTGAAGCTTTCTTT. It translates to CASSLVQEENTEAFF.

This clonotype was detected ten times or more. This sequence joins TRBV4-3 and TRBJ2-5; the D is unclear. Per germline, CDR1 LGHNA and CDR2 YSLEER. V was shortened by 0 bases and J by 5 bases, with 7 bases between the two germline ends. CDR3 size: 13 residues. The DNA for the CDR3 is TGCGCCAGCAGCCAAGAATTACGGGAGACCCAGTACTTC. Translation: CASSQELRETQYF.

This clonotype was detected only a few times. The chain employs TRBV15 and TRBJ2-2; possibly TRBD1 or TRBD2 for D (5 bases each). V lost 5 bases to trimming and J lost 1 base, with 14 bases between them. The germline V gene has CDR1 LNHNV and CDR2 YYDKDF (reference sequence). CDR3 length: 16 residues. This chain's CDR3 is CATSAGTLKNTGELFF. As DNA, the CDR3 is TGTGCCACCAGCGCCGGGACCCTCAAGAACACCGGGGAGCTGTTTTTT.

This clonotype came up a few times. The chain carries TRBV7-8 and TRBJ2-7; 9 bases align to TRBD1. The length of the CDR3 is 16 residues. Per germline, CDR1 SGHVS and CDR2 FQNEAQ. The ends lost 3 bases at V and 5 bases at J; junction bases unmatched: 11. CDR3 in DNA: TGTGCCAGCAGCTTTTCCGGGGGACAGGGTCTGAACGAGCAGTACTTC. Protein product: CASSFSGGQGLNEQYF.

The chain uses TRBV27 and TRBJ1-1; D ambiguous. V lost 3 bases and J 2 bases, leaving 10 bases between the germline ends. Per the germline V gene, CDR1 is MNHEY and CDR2 is SMNVEV (reference sequence). The CDR3 loop spans 14 amino acids. CDR3 in DNA: TGTGCCAGCAGTTTTGAAGGAGGTAACACTGAAGCTTTCTTT. Amino acid sequence: CASSFEGGNTEAFF.

This clonotype has just one count. The gene calls are TRBV19 and TRBJ2-4, with 9 bases aligning to TRBD2. V lost 7 bases and J lost 10; bases outside the gene matches: 8. The CDR3 consists of 13 residues. The V gene's germline CDR1 is LNHDA and CDR2 SQIVND (reference sequence). CDR3 sequence (DNA): TGTGCCAGTATTAGCGGGAGCCGACGAATTCAGTACTTC. As protein: CASISGSRRIQYF.